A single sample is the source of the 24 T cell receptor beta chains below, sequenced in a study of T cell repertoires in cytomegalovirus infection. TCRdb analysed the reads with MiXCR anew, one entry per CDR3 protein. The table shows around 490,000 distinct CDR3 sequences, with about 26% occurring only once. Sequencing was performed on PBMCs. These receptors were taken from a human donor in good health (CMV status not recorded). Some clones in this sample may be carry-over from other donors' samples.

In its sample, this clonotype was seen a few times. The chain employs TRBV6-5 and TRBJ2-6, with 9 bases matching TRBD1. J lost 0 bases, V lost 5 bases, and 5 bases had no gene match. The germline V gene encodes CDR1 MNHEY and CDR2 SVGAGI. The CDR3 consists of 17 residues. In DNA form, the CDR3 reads TGTGCCAGCAGTAGGACAGGGGATAGCTCTGGGGCCAACGTCCTGACTTTC. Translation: CASSRTGDSSGANVLTF.

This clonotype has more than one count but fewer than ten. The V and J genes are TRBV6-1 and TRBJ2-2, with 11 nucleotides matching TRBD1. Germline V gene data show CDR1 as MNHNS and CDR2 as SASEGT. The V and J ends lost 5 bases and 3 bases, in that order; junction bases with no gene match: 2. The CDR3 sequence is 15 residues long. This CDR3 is CASSSGQGDTGELFF. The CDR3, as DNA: TGTGCCAGCAGTTCGGGACAGGGGGACACCGGGGAGCTGTTTTTT.

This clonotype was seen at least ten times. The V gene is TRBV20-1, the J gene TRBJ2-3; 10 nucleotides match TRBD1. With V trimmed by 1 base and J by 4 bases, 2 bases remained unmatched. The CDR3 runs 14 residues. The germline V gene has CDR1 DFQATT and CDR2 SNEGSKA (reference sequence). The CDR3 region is CSARGTGGPDTQYF. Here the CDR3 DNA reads TGCAGTGCTAGAGGGACAGGGGGTCCAGATACGCAGTATTTT.

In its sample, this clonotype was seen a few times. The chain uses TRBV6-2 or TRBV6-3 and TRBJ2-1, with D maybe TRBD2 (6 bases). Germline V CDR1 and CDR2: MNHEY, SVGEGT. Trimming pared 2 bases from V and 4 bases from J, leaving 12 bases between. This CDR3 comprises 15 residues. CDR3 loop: CASSYGVAEYNEQFF. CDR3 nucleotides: TGTGCCAGCAGTTACGGGGTAGCGGAGTACAATGAGCAGTTCTTC.

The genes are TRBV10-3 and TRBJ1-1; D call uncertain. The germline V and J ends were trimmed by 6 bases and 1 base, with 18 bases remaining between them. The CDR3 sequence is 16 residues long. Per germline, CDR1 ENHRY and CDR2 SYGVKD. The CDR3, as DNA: TGTGCCATCAGAGCAGCGGGCCTTGGCAAGAACACTGAAGCTTTCTTT. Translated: CAIRAAGLGKNTEAFF.

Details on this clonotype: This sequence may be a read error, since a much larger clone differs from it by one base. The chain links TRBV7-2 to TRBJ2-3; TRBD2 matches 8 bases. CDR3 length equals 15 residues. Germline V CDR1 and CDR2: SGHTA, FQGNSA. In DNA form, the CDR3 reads TGTGCCAGCAGCTTTCAGGCGGGAGGAAGAGATGCGCAGTATTTT. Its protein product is CASSFQAGGRDAQYF.

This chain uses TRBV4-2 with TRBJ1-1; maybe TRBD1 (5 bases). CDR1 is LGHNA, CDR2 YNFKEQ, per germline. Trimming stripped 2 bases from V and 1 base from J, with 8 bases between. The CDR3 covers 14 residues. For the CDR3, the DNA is TGTGCCAGCAGCCAAAAGGGACGGAACACTGAAGCTTTCTTT. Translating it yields CASSQKGRNTEAFF.

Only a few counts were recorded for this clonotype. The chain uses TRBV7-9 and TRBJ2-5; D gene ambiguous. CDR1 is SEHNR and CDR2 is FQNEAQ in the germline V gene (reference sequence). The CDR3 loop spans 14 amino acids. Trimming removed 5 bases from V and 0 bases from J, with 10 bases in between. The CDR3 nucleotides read TGTGCCAGCAGCCAATCGGAGTACCAAGAGACCCAGTACTTC. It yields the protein CASSQSEYQETQYF.

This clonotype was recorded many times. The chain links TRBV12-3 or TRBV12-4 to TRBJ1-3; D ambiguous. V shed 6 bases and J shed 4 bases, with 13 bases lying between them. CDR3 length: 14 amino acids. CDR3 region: CASSPTELGNTIYF. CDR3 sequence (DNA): TGTGCCAGCAGCCCTACTGAACTAGGAAACACCATATATTTT.

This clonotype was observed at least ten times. CDR3: CASSTGVGDTQYF. CDR3 sequence (DNA): TGTGCCAGCAGCACAGGGGTTGGAGATACGCAGTATTTT. V and J are TRBV7-2 and TRBJ2-3; 7 bases line up with TRBD1. CDR1 and CDR2 (germline): SGHTA, FQGNSA. The CDR3 has 13 amino acids. Losses at the gene ends were 5 bases for V and 5 bases for J; bases not matched to a gene: 4.

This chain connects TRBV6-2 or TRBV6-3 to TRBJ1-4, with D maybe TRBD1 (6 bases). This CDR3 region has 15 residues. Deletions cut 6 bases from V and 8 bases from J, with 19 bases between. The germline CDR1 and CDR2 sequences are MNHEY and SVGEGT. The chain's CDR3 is CASRAGGGGNEKLFF. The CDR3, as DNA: TGTGCCAGCAGAGCTGGGGGCGGCGGGAACGAAAAACTGTTTTTT.

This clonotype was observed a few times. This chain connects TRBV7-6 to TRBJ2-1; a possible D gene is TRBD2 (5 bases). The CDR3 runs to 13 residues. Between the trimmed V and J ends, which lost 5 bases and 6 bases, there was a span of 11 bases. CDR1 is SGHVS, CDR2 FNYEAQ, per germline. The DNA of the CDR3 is TGTGCCAGCAGCGGACCTAGCTTCAATGAGCAGTTCTTC. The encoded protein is CASSGPSFNEQFF.

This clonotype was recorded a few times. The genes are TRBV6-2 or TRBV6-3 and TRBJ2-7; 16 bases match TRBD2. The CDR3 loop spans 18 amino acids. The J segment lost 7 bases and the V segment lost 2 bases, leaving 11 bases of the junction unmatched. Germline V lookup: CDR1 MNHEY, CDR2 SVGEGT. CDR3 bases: TGTGCCAGCAGTTACCCAACTGGGACTAGCGGGAGGGCGGAGGAGCAGTACGTC. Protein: CASSYPTGTSGRAEEQYV.

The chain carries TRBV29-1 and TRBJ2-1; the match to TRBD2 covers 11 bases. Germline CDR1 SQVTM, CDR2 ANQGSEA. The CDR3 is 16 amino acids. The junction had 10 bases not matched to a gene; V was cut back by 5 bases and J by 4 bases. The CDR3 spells CSVTSPGLAAYNEQFF. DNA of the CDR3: TGCAGCGTTACGTCGCCGGGACTAGCGGCTTACAATGAGCAGTTCTTC.

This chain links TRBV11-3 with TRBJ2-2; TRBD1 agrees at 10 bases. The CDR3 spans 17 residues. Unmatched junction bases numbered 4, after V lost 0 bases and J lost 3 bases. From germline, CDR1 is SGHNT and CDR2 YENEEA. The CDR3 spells CASSLEVGTGDTGELFF. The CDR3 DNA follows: TGTGCCAGCAGCTTAGAAGTGGGGACAGGGGACACCGGGGAGCTGTTTTTT.

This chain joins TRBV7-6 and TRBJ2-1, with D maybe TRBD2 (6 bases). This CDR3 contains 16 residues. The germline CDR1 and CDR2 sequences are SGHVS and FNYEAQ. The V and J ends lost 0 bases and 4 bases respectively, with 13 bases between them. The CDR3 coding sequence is TGTGCCAGCAGCTTAGCGGGACTTACATCTTACAATGAGCAGTTCTTC. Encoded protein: CASSLAGLTSYNEQFF.

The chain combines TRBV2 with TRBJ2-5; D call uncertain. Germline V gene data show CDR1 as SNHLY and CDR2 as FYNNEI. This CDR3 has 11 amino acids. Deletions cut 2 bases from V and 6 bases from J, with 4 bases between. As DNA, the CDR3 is TGTGCCAGCAGTGAAATAAAGACCCAGTACTTC. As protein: CASSEIKTQYF.

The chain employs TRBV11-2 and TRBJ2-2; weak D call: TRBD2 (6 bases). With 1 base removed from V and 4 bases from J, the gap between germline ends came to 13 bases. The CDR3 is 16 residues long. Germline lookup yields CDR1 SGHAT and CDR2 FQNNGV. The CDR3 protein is CASSLASGAGTGELFF. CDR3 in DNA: TGTGCCAGCAGCTTAGCTTCGGGAGCGGGCACCGGGGAGCTGTTTTTT.

The CDR3 coding sequence is TGTGCCAGCAGTGGGGACGTCAGCCAGCCCCAGCATTTT. Residues: CASSGDVSQPQHF. The V call is TRBV6-5, the J call TRBJ1-5, with a tentative D call TRBD1 (5 bases). V lost 5 bases, J lost 7 bases, and 12 bases lay in between. The germline V gene encodes CDR1 MNHEY and CDR2 SVGAGI. CDR3 length: 13 amino acids.

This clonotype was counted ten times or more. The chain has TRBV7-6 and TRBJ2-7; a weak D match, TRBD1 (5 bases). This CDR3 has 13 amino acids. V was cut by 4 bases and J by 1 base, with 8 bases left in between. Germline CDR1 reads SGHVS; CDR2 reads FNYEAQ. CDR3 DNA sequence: TGTGCCAGCAGCTCGACAGTTTCCTACGAGCAGTACTTC. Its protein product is CASSSTVSYEQYF.

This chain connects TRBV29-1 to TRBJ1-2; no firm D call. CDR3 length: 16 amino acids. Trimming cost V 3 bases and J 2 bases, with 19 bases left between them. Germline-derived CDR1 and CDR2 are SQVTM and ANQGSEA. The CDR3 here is CSVDSPPLVTNYGYTF. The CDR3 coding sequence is TGCAGCGTTGACTCCCCCCCTTTAGTTACGAACTATGGCTACACCTTC. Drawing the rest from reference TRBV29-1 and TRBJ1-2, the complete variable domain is SAVISQKPSRDICQRGTSLTIQCQVDSQVTMMFWYRQQPGQSLTLIATANQGSEATYESGFVIDKFPISRPNLTFSTLTVSNMSPEDSSIYLCSVDSPPLVTNYGYTFGSGTRLTVV.

This chain's CDR3 is CASSLDSPNYGYTF. CDR3 DNA: TGTGCCAGCAGCTTAGACAGCCCTAACTATGGCTACACCTTC. The V and J genes are TRBV7-9 and TRBJ1-2, with D uncertain. This CDR3 has 14 residues. Germline CDR1 reads SEHNR; CDR2 reads FQNEAQ (reference sequence). V lost 1 base to trimming and J lost 0 bases, with 6 bases between them.

The CDR3 sequence is CASSISGRVQYF. The CDR3 bases are TGTGCCAGCAGCATAAGCGGGAGGGTTCAGTACTTC. This rearrangement joins TRBV28 to TRBJ2-7, with 10 positions matching TRBD2. Germline-derived CDR1 and CDR2 are MDHEN and SYDVKM. The CDR3 runs 12 residues. V lost 6 bases, J lost 10 bases, and 6 bases stayed unmatched.

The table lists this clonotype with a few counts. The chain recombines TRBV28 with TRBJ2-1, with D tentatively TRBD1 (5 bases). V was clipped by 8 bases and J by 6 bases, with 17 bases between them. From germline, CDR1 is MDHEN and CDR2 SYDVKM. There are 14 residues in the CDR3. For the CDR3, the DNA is TGTGCCAGCGATTCGCAGGGCAGTTTCAATGAGCAGTTCTTC. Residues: CASDSQGSFNEQFF. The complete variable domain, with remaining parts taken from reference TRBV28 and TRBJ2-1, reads DVKVTQSSRYLVKRTGEKVFLECVQDMDHENMFWYRQDPGLGLRLIYFSYDVKMKEKGDIPEGYSVSREKKERFSLILESASTNQTSMYLCASDSQGSFNEQFFGPGTRLTVL.